This T cell receptor (beta chain) was captured by sequencing in a study of shared clonotypes between healthy human individuals (dated by TCRdb to the early 2020s). In terms of the full investigation: The cohort included three men and two women between 18 and 49 years of age. Per donor, three plates each were used for CD4 naive and CD4 memory, two for CD8 naive, and one for CD8 memory. Blood TCR repertoires of four to six healthy adults were deeply sequenced to estimate repertoire size and the extent of clonotype sharing between individuals. Libraries were prepared and TCR repertoires were sequenced by different laboratories using diverse techniques, in order to increase sequencing depth and limit assay-specific biases. Per donor, leukapheresis produced somewhere between about 0.85 and 10 billion PBMCs. The investigation overall reported the following: Incomplete sequencing was indicated by rarefaction of sorted-subset datasets, despite the large sequencing depth. Larger estimated clonotype richness was generally found for naive subsets than for memory subsets. Pairwise subsampling led to the expectation that sequencing depth would affect the degree of clonotype sharing among donors. Sharing across a few donors was observed for about 5% of naive CD4, over 3% of naive CD8, over 2% of memory CD4, and approximately 0.41% of memory CD8 clonotypes. Because the study included only a small number of donors, the genetic and exposure-history diversity represented was limited. Only blood was sampled, and tissue TCR repertoires likely differ from those in blood. Compared with non-shared clonotypes, clonotypes shared by all four sorted-subset donors had higher generation probabilities.

Taken from the germline V gene, the CDR1 and CDR2 loops are SGHVS and FQNEAQ. The CDR3 contains 12 residues, cysteine and phenylalanine counted. The kept DNA is CDR3 alone, 36 bases in frame from the first base. V is clipped by 5 bases and J by 10 bases, and the sequence between their germline boundaries is 12 bases long. TCR CDR3 regions were amplified from genomic DNA by multiplex PCR using the deep immunoSEQ assay. Genomic DNA extracted from each cell subset was distributed evenly over all wells of several immunoSEQ 96-well plates, and each plate served as one replicate. Each replicate PCR for sorted subsets received around 0.2 ug genomic DNA, equal to about 30,000 T cell genomes. The purified libraries were quantified using a Qubit 3.0 fluorometer, sized with a Bioanalyzer 2100, and then quantified again using the KAPA Library Quantification kit. Every immunoSEQ 96-well plate was sequenced on a separate single-read 150-cycle Illumina NextSeq 550 flow cell. On the study's bioinformatics: Because only junctional sequences without quality scores were contained in the immunoSEQ output, filtering matching that applied to full-length reads could not be performed. To assign V/J genes and CDR3, sequences were annotated against IMGT germline references using PyIR, a Python wrapper for IgBLAST v1.9. Reads were removed for weak V/J assignments (E-value above 1e-6), missing CDR3, stop codons, out-of-frame junctions, or ambiguous translated residues. V3J clonotypes were defined as sequences sharing the same inferred V gene, J gene, and CDR3 amino acid sequence. Percentage overlap between repertoires was computed as shared unique clonotypes divided by the size of the smaller repertoire. RTK rarefaction, the Chao1 estimator, and Recon v2.1 estimates of unobserved clonotypes were used to assess repertoire richness. OLGA was used to compute generation probabilities for all TCRbeta clonotypes that the gDNA method yielded from a few donors. Held by TCRdb, this immuneACCESS table contains in-frame sequences only and omits some clones. Under half of the omission traces to an unresolved V gene where checked; the cause of the rest is unknown. Clonal size and the V and J genes are those of that table, whereas D and trimming came from the DNA. The sample yields a few hundred thousand clones; more than 95% were counted once. The ten largest account for approximately 0.057% of the sample.

In regard to this clone: What this receptor recognizes is not known. No qualities accompany the bases; no much larger clone lies one base away.

The donors were healthy, HIV-negative adults with no recently reported acute infections or vaccinations. Every donor was a Caucasian adult living in Nashville, Tennessee, USA. Magnetic negative selection was used to enrich CD4+ T cells, after which naive cells were positively selected on CD45RA and the negative fraction became the memory subset. Blood was collected by leukapheresis, and PBMCs were isolated by Ficoll-Histopaque density gradient centrifugation and then cryopreserved in liquid nitrogen vapor phase. Purity and quantity of every magnetically sorted T cell population were checked by analytical flow cytometry. From each sorted fraction, genomic DNA was isolated and quantified by UV absorbance on a Nanodrop 2000c.

This clonotype originated in a woman aged 25 to 45 in good health. The sequencing sample was made of naive CD4+ T cells sorted from blood. In the paper's terms, the cell subset or site label means: CD45RA+ positively selected. Recombination linked TRBV7-8 to TRBJ2-1; the D gene remains uncertain. The CDR3 protein sequence reads: CASSRSSQEQFF. The nucleotides are TGTGCCAGCAGCCGATCCTCTCAGGAGCAGTTCTTC. Here the CDR3 is joined to the reference TRBV7-8 and TRBJ2-1 genes, and the full variable domain is: GAGVSQSPRYKVAKRGQDVALRCDPISGHVSLFWYQQALGQGPEFLTYFQNEAQLDKSGLPSDRFFAERPEGSVSTLKIQRTQQEDSAVYLCASSRSSQEQFFGPGTRLTVL.